Given below is one T cell receptor (beta chain) in context. The antigen remains undetermined. Germline CDR1 reads KGHSH; CDR2 reads LQKENI. The CDR3 runs to 14 residues. The V end lost 4 bases, the J end lost 2 bases, and 10 bases lay between the germline ends. These data are taken from a study of shared clonotypes between healthy human individuals. General study findings and limits: Memory subsets generally showed smaller estimated richness than naive subsets did.

Every subset's genomic DNA went evenly onto several immunoSEQ plates. For sorted subsets, about 190 ng DNA per replicate equaled 30,000 or so T cell genomes. The data were produced by immunoSEQ multiplex PCR, yet TCRdb's version contains in-frame clones alone and is incomplete. Of over a million clones listed, roughly 80% were seen once; the top ten hold about 1.5%. Input material: memory CD4+ T cells sorted from blood. Indicated subset: CD45RA-negative fraction. The sequence came from a man aged 18 to 35 in good health. This chain uses TRBV18 with TRBJ2-3; D is ambiguous. Here the CDR3 reads CASSQGHLTDTQYF. CDR3 DNA: TGTGCCAGCTCACAGGGTCACCTCACAGATACGCAGTATTTT.